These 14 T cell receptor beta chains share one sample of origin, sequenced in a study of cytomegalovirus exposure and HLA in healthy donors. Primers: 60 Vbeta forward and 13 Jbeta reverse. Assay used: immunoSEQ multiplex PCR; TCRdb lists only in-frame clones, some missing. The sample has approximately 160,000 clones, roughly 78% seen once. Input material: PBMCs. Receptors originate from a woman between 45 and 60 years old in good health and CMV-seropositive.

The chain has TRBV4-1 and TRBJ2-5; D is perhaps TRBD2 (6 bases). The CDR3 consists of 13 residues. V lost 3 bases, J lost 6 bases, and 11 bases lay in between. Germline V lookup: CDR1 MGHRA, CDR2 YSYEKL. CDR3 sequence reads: CASSHGGEKTQYF. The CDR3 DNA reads TGCGCCAGCAGCCATGGAGGGGAGAAGACCCAGTACTTC.

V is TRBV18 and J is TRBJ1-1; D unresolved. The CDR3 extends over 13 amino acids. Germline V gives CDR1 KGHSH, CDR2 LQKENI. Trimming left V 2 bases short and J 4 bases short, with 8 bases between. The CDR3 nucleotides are TGTGCCAGCTCACCAAGGAGAAGCACTGAAGCTTTCTTT. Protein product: CASSPRRSTEAFF.

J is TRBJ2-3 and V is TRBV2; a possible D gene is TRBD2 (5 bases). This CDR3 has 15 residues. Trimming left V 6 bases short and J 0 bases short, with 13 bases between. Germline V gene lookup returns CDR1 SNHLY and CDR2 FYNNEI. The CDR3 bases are TGTGCCAGCAGCGTCCTAGCCTATAGCACAGATACGCAGTATTTT. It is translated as CASSVLAYSTDTQYF.

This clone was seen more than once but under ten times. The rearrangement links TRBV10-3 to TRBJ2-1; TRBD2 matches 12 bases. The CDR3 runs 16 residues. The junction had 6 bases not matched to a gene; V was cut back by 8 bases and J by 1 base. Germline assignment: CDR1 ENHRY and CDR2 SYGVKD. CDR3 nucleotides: TGTGCCATCGGACTAGCGGGGATTCGGTCCTACAATGAGCAGTTCTTC. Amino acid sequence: CAIGLAGIRSYNEQFF.

CDR3: CASSDPAGAYNEQFF. The CDR3 DNA reads TGTGCCAGCAGTGATCCCGCGGGGGCCTACAATGAGCAGTTCTTC. V usage is TRBV2 and J usage is TRBJ2-1, with TRBD2 matching 7 bases. J was trimmed by 2 bases and V by 3 bases; bases with no gene match: 4. Germline values: CDR1 SNHLY, CDR2 FYNNEI. This CDR3 is built from 15 residues.

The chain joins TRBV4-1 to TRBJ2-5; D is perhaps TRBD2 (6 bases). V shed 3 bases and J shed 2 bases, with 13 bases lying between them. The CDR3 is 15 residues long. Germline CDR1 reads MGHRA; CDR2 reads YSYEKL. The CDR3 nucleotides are TGCGCCAGCAGCCAGGAGGGGAGGAGGCAAGAGACCCAGTACTTC. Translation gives CASSQEGRRQETQYF.

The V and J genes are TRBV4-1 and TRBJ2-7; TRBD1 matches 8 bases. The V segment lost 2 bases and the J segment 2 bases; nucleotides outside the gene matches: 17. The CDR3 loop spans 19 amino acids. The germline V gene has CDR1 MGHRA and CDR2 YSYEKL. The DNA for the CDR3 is TGCGCCAGCAGCCAACAGGACAGGGCCTCGACCGTCTCAGCCTACGAGCAGTACTTC. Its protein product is CASSQQDRASTVSAYEQYF.

The CDR3, as DNA: TGTGCCAGCAGCTTAGGTCGGTCAGGGGAGACCCAGTACTTC. Translated: CASSLGRSGETQYF. The rearrangement links TRBV7-2 to TRBJ2-5, with D possibly matching TRBD1 (5 bases). The V end was cut by 1 base, the J end by 5 bases, with 11 bases between. CDR3 length: 14 residues. The V gene's germline CDR1 is SGHTA and CDR2 FQGNSA. Full variable domain (remainder filled in from reference TRBV7-2 and TRBJ2-5): GAGVSQSPSNKVTEKGKDVELRCDPISGHTALYWYRQSLGQGLEFLIYFQGNSAPDKSGLPSDRFSAERTGGSVSTLTIQRTQQEDSAVYLCASSLGRSGETQYFGPGTRLLVL.

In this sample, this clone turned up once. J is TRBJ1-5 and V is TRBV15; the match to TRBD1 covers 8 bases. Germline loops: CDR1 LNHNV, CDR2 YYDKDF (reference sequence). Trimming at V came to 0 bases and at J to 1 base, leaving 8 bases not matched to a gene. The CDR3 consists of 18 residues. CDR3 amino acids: CATSRDLPRTGSNQPQHF. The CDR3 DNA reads TGTGCCACCAGCAGAGATTTACCGAGGACAGGGAGCAATCAGCCCCAGCATTTT.

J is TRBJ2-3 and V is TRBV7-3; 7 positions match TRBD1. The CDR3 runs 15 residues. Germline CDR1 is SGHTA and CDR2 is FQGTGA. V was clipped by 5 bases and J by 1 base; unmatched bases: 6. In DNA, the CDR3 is TGTGCCAGCAGCCCGCCAGGACAGGGCACAGATACGCAGTATTTT. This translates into CASSPPGQGTDTQYF.

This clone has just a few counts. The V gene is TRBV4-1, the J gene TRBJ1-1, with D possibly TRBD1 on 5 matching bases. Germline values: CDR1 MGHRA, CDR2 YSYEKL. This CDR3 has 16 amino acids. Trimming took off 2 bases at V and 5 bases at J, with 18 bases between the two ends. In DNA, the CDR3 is TGCGCCAGCAGCCAAACAAACGCAGGGTGGAATACTGAAGCTTTCTTT. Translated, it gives CASSQTNAGWNTEAFF.

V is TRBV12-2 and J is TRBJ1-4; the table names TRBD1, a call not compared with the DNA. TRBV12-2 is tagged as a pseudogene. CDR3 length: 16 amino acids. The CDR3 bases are TGTGCAAGTCGCCTTAAACGGGACAGGGTTACTGAAAAACTGTTTTTT. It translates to CASRLKRDRVTEKLFF.

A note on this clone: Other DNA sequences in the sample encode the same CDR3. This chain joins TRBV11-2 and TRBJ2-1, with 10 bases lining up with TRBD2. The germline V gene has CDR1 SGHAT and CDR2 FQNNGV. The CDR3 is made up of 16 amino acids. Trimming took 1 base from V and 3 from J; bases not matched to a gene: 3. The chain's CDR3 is CASSLGASGGYNEQFF. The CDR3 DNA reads TGTGCCAGCAGCTTAGGGGCTAGCGGGGGCTACAATGAGCAGTTCTTC. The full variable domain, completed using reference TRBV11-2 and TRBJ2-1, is EAGVAQSPRYKIIEKRQSVAFWCNPISGHATLYWYQQILGQGPKLLIQFQNNGVVDDSQLPKDRFSAERLKGVDSTLKIQPAKLEDSAVYLCASSLGASGGYNEQFFGPGTRLTVL.

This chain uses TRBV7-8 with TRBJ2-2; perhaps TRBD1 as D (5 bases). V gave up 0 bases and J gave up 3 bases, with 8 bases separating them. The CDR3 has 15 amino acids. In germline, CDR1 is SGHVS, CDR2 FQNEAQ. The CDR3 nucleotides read TGTGCCAGCAGCTTAGCGTTAGGGGACACCGGGGAGCTGTTTTTT. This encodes CASSLALGDTGELFF. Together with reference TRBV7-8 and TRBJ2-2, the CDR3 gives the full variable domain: GAGVSQSPRYKVAKRGQDVALRCDPISGHVSLFWYQQALGQGPEFLTYFQNEAQLDKSGLPSDRFFAERPEGSVSTLKIQRTQQEDSAVYLCASSLALGDTGELFFGEGSRLTVL.